The 29 T cell receptor beta chains given below trace back to one sample, sequenced in a study of shared clonotypes between healthy human individuals. The method was immunoSEQ multiplex PCR; TCRdb's version includes in-frame clones alone and lacks a portion of them. The sample consists of 650,000 to 800,000 clones, around 70% of them appearing once. Input material: memory CD4+ T cells sorted from blood. The subset: CD45RA-negative fraction. These receptors were obtained from a woman between 25 and 40 years old in good health.

The chain joins TRBV15 to TRBJ1-4; no firm D call. V was pared by 1 base and J by 5 bases, with 8 bases between. Germline V gives CDR1 LNHNV, CDR2 YYDKDF (reference sequence). The length of the CDR3 is 14 residues. CDR3: CATSRVRKNEKLFF. CDR3 coding DNA: TGTGCCACCAGCAGAGTCAGGAAAAATGAAAAACTGTTTTTT.

The V call is TRBV7-9, the J call TRBJ2-3; 8 nucleotides line up with TRBD2. Germline V lookup: CDR1 SEHNR, CDR2 FQNEAQ (reference sequence). CDR3 size: 14 residues. The V gene end was trimmed by 11 bases and the J gene end by 0 bases; junction bases not matched to a gene: 7. This chain's CDR3 is CASRASGSTDTQYF. CDR3 in DNA: TGTGCCTCTCGCGCTAGCGGGAGCACAGATACGCAGTATTTT.

This clone was counted a single time. The chain combines TRBV28 with TRBJ1-1; D unclear. Germline V gene data show CDR1 as MDHEN and CDR2 as SYDVKM. The V and J ends lost 7 bases and 8 bases respectively, with 11 bases between them. The CDR3 has 11 residues. This CDR3 reads CASKGPLEAFF. The DNA of the CDR3 is TGTGCCAGCAAAGGCCCCTTAGAAGCTTTCTTT.

This clone has more than one count but fewer than ten. The chain recombines TRBV7-7 with TRBJ2-3; D gene uncertain. Per the germline V gene, CDR1 is SSHAT and CDR2 is FNYEAQ (reference sequence). The CDR3 totals 13 residues. V lost 2 bases, J lost 3 bases, and 6 bases lay in between. Here the CDR3 reads CASSLSQTDTQYF. In nucleotides, the CDR3 is TGTGCCAGCAGCTTAAGCCAAACAGATACGCAGTATTTT.

V and J are TRBV6-1 and TRBJ1-1; TRBD1 matches 8 bases. Unmatched junction bases numbered 11, after V lost 7 bases and J lost 4 bases. The CDR3 runs to 15 residues. The germline gives CDR1 MNHNS, CDR2 SASEGT. CDR3 protein: CASTPGQGWGTEAFF. The CDR3 DNA sequence: TGTGCCAGCACCCCAGGACAGGGATGGGGCACTGAAGCTTTCTTT.

The rearrangement links TRBV6-4 to TRBJ2-3; D uncertain. The length of the CDR3 is 14 residues. The germline V gene has CDR1 MRHNA and CDR2 SNTAGT. The germline V and J ends were trimmed by 4 bases and 1 base, with 9 bases remaining between them. CDR3 sequence (DNA): TGTGCCAGCAGTGGAAACAGCGGCACAGATACGCAGTATTTT. It encodes CASSGNSGTDTQYF.

CDR3 residues: CASSFGGGSSYEQYF. The CDR3 coding sequence is TGTGCCAGCAGTTTTGGGGGCGGTAGCTCCTACGAGCAGTACTTC. The rearrangement joins TRBV28 to TRBJ2-7; possible D gene TRBD1, 6 bases. Germline V gene lookup returns CDR1 MDHEN and CDR2 SYDVKM. This CDR3 is 15 amino acids long. V dropped 3 bases and J dropped 0 bases, with 12 bases sitting between them.

The chain recombines TRBV9 with TRBJ2-2; no definite D call. Germline V lookup: CDR1 SGDLS, CDR2 YYNGEE. The CDR3 sequence is 16 residues long. The V end lost 0 bases, the J end lost 0 bases, and 9 bases lay between the germline ends. This CDR3 reads CASSVAAAANTGELFF. The CDR3 DNA reads TGTGCCAGCAGCGTAGCTGCAGCCGCGAACACCGGGGAGCTGTTTTTT.

The chain couples TRBV28 to TRBJ1-3, with 9 bases fitting TRBD1. The CDR3 consists of 16 residues. Germline values: CDR1 MDHEN, CDR2 SYDVKM. J was trimmed by 5 bases and V by 0 bases; bases with no gene match: 5. CDR3 bases: TGTGCCAGCAGTTTATGGGACAGGGGTGGCAGAAACACCATATATTTT. It is translated as CASSLWDRGGRNTIYF.

The chain joins TRBV18 to TRBJ1-1; TRBD1 might be the D (6 bases). The CDR3 consists of 15 residues. Trimming removed 5 bases at V and 1 base at J, with 14 bases between. CDR1 is KGHSH and CDR2 is LQKENI in the germline V gene. The CDR3 loop is CASSTSMDRNTEAFF. The DNA for the CDR3 is TGTGCCAGCTCAACCTCCATGGACAGGAACACTGAAGCTTTCTTT.

The V call is TRBV27, the J call TRBJ1-1, with 7 positions matching TRBD1. This CDR3 contains 14 residues. CDR1 is MNHEY and CDR2 is SMNVEV in the germline V gene (reference sequence). V shed 8 bases, J shed 4 bases, and the junction held 10 bases outside the gene matches. The CDR3 DNA reads TGTGCCAGCCATCCGACAGGGTTCGGCACTGAAGCTTTCTTT. Its translation is CASHPTGFGTEAFF.

J is TRBJ2-5 and V is TRBV14, with D uncertain. The closer fit of TRBJ2-7 to the DNA end suggests the J call may be wrong. The CDR3 runs 13 residues. Germline V lookup: CDR1 SGHDN, CDR2 FVKESK. The CDR3 protein is CASSLVGFYEQYF. The CDR3 bases are TGTGCCAGCAGCCTAGTGGGATTCTACGAGCAGTACTTC.

This clone was observed at least ten times. This CDR3 reads CASSLERGSSYEQYF. Here the CDR3 DNA reads TGTGCCAGCAGCTTAGAGCGAGGGAGCTCCTACGAGCAGTACTTC. This chain uses TRBV7-8 with TRBJ2-7; D may be TRBD2 (5 bases). CDR1 is SGHVS and CDR2 is FQNEAQ in the germline V gene. CDR3 length: 15 amino acids. Trimming left V 1 base short and J 0 bases short, with 10 bases between.

V and J are TRBV5-5 and TRBJ1-4; maybe TRBD1 (5 bases). Germline loops: CDR1 SGHKS, CDR2 YYEKEE (reference sequence). Trimming removed 4 bases from V and 7 bases from J, with 11 bases in between. This CDR3 is built from 13 residues. CDR3 region: CASSPAGGEKLFF. The CDR3 DNA follows: TGTGCCAGCAGCCCCGCGGGGGGTGAAAAACTGTTTTTT.

The chain couples TRBV7-3 to TRBJ1-2; D is possibly TRBD1 (5 bases). CDR3 length equals 14 residues. V was clipped by 5 bases and J by 6 bases, with 16 bases between them. The germline CDR1 and CDR2 sequences are SGHTA and FQGTGA. The DNA for the CDR3 is TGTGCCAGCAGCCCTACTCAGGGAGGCAATGGCTACACCTTC. Amino acids: CASSPTQGGNGYTF. Full variable domain (remainder filled in from reference TRBV7-3 and TRBJ1-2): GAGVSQTPSNKVTEKGKYVELRCDPISGHTALYWYRQSLGQGPEFLIYFQGTGAADDSGLPNDRFFAVRPEGSVSTLKIQRTERGDSAVYLCASSPTQGGNGYTFGSGTRLTVV.

The V gene is TRBV28, the J gene TRBJ1-4; tentatively, D is TRBD1 (5 bases). The length of the CDR3 is 15 residues. Trimming left V 6 bases short and J 4 bases short, with 15 bases between. Germline V gene lookup returns CDR1 MDHEN and CDR2 SYDVKM. The CDR3 here is CASSLGLQVNEKLFF. In DNA, the CDR3 is TGTGCCAGCAGCTTAGGGTTACAGGTTAATGAAAAACTGTTTTTT.

The chain is built from TRBV15 and TRBJ2-1; D ambiguous. The CDR3 loop spans 18 amino acids. Germline V CDR1 and CDR2: LNHNV, YYDKDF (reference sequence). Trimming pared 2 bases from V and 2 bases from J, leaving 19 bases between. DNA for the CDR3: TGTGCCACCAGCAGACAGGCTGCAGTAGGGCGAACCTACAATGAGCAGTTCTTC. Translated: CATSRQAAVGRTYNEQFF.

The rearrangement joins TRBV5-1 to TRBJ1-3; D may be TRBD1 (6 bases). The germline CDR1 and CDR2 sequences are SGHRS and YFSETQ. The CDR3 contains 16 residues. V was pared by 2 bases and J by 4 bases, with 16 bases between. The CDR3 nucleotides read TGCGCCAGCAGCTTTCAGGGGACAAGCTCGGGAAACACCATATATTTT. It codes for CASSFQGTSSGNTIYF.

This chain connects TRBV27 to TRBJ2-7; 11 bases are shared with TRBD2. With V trimmed by 5 bases and J by 5 bases, 8 bases remained unmatched. The CDR3 spans 15 residues. Looked up from germline, CDR1 is MNHEY and CDR2 is SMNVEV (reference sequence). CDR3 protein: CASSGLTSGIHEQYF. CDR3 bases: TGTGCCAGCAGTGGACTGACTAGCGGGATCCACGAGCAGTACTTC.

This clone was seen once. This sequence joins TRBV29-1 and TRBJ1-1, with D unresolved. This CDR3 has 11 residues. Looked up from germline, CDR1 is SQVTM and CDR2 is ANQGSEA. V gave up 4 bases and J gave up 1 base, with 4 bases separating them. CDR3 DNA sequence: TGCAGCGTTGGAAGGAACACTGAAGCTTTCTTT. This codes for CSVGRNTEAFF.

This sequence joins TRBV18 and TRBJ2-7; either TRBD1 or TRBD2 may fit D (5 bases each). The CDR3 loop spans 15 amino acids. Germline lookup yields CDR1 KGHSH and CDR2 LQKENI. V was pared by 4 bases and J by 4 bases, with 17 bases between. Here the CDR3 reads CASSRWGTVQYEQYF. DNA for the CDR3: TGTGCCAGCTCACGGTGGGGGACCGTTCAGTACGAGCAGTACTTC.

The chain combines TRBV6-6 with TRBJ2-5; D unresolved. The germline V and J ends were trimmed by 6 bases and 3 bases, with 8 bases remaining between them. Germline V gives CDR1 MNHNY, CDR2 SVGAGI (reference sequence). CDR3 length: 12 amino acids. Here the CDR3 reads CASSSREETQYF. CDR3 nucleotide sequence: TGTGCCAGCAGCTCACGAGAAGAGACCCAGTACTTC.

This chain connects TRBV19 to TRBJ2-7, with TRBD2 matching 13 bases. J gave up 5 bases and V 5 bases, and 12 bases lay outside the gene matches. Looked up from germline, CDR1 is LNHDA and CDR2 is SQIVND (reference sequence). This CDR3 is 17 amino acids long. CDR3 loop: CASSATWTSGSRNEQYF. The CDR3 region has the DNA TGTGCCAGTAGTGCGACGTGGACTAGCGGGAGTAGGAACGAGCAGTACTTC.

This rearrangement joins TRBV2 to TRBJ2-5; D is ambiguous. The CDR3 runs 11 residues. Trimming removed 6 bases at V and 2 bases at J, with 4 bases between. The V gene's germline CDR1 is SNHLY and CDR2 FYNNEI. The CDR3 coding sequence is TGTGCCAGCAGATCTCAAGAGACCCAGTACTTC. Its translation is CASRSQETQYF. The variable domain in full, completed from reference TRBV2 and TRBJ2-5, reads EPEVTQTPSHQVTQMGQEVILRCVPISNHLYFYWYRQILGQKVEFLVSFYNNEISEKSEIFDDQFSVERPDGSNFTLKIRSTKLEDSAMYFCASRSQETQYFGPGTRLLVL.

The chain is built from TRBV6-1 and TRBJ2-7; tentative D call: TRBD1 (5 bases). The CDR3 is 18 residues long. Germline V CDR1 and CDR2: MNHNS, SASEGT. Trimming stripped 2 bases from V and 5 bases from J, with 25 bases between. CDR3 nucleotides: TGTGCCAGCAGTGAAATAGGTTATAGGGGTAAGAATATAGACGAGCAGTACTTC. Amino acid sequence: CASSEIGYRGKNIDEQYF.

The chain links TRBV29-1 to TRBJ1-1; TRBD1 is a possible D gene (6 bases). The germline V and J ends were trimmed by 4 bases and 2 bases, with 11 bases remaining between them. The CDR3 loop spans 13 amino acids. Germline CDR1 and CDR2: SQVTM and ANQGSEA. CDR3 in amino acids: CSVAGTKNTEAFF. CDR3 DNA: TGCAGCGTTGCCGGGACAAAAAACACTGAAGCTTTCTTT.

This clone has just a few counts. This may be a read error: a much more frequent sequence differs by one nucleotide. This sequence joins TRBV7-9 and TRBJ1-3; D unresolved. Germline CDR1 reads SEHNR; CDR2 reads FQNEAQ (reference sequence). CDR3 length: 14 residues. Trimming took 1 base from V and 2 from J, leaving 6 bases between them. The CDR3 nucleotides read TGTGCCAGCAGCTTAGTAGGGACTGGAAACACCATATATTTT. Encoded protein: CASSLVGTGNTIYF.

As to this clone: Other nucleotide sequences in the sample specify the same CDR3. This rearrangement joins TRBV11-2 to TRBJ2-5, with 8 bases fitting TRBD2. The CDR3 contains 14 residues. Losses at the gene ends were 1 base for V and 5 bases for J; bases not matched to a gene: 3. Germline V CDR1 and CDR2: SGHAT, FQNNGV. The CDR3 DNA reads TGTGCCAGCAGCTTAGCCCTAGCGGGCGAGACCCAGTACTTC. Translation: CASSLALAGETQYF.

Worth noting for this clone: With a much larger clone just one base away, this may be a read error. This chain links TRBV30 with TRBJ2-1; D uncertain. CDR1 is GTSNPN, CDR2 SVGIG, per germline (reference sequence). CDR3 size: 10 residues. CDR3 amino acids: CARSQQQQFF. The CDR3 nucleotides are TGTGCCCGGAGTCAACAGCAGCAGTTCTTC.